Listed here is a single T cell receptor beta chain. This sample is drawn from a study of shared clonotypes between healthy human individuals. Clones were sequenced by immunoSEQ multiplex PCR, and TCRdb holds only the in-frame ones, with some missing. The sample shows 450,000 to 500,000 clones, approximately 84% of them seen only once. The CDR3 is made up of 16 amino acids. Germline V gives CDR1 SGHRS, CDR2 YFSETQ. The junction had 11 bases not matched to a gene; V was cut back by 4 bases and J by 4 bases. This TCR came from a woman aged 35 to 49 in good health. Some clones in this sample may be carry-over from other donors' samples. The sequencing sample was made of PBMCs. The genes are TRBV5-1 and TRBJ2-3; 8 bases fit TRBD2. CDR3 DNA sequence: TGCGCCAGCAGCGCGGTCACAGCGGGAGAGGCAGATACGCAGTATTTT. Translating gives CASSAVTAGEADTQYF. Full variable domain (outside the CDR3, taken from reference TRBV5-1 and TRBJ2-3): KAGVTQTPRYLIKTRGQQVTLSCSPISGHRSVSWYQQTPGQGLQFLFEYFSETQRNKGNFPGRFSGRQFSNSRSEMNVSTLELGDSALYLCASSAVTAGEADTQYFGPGTRLTVL.